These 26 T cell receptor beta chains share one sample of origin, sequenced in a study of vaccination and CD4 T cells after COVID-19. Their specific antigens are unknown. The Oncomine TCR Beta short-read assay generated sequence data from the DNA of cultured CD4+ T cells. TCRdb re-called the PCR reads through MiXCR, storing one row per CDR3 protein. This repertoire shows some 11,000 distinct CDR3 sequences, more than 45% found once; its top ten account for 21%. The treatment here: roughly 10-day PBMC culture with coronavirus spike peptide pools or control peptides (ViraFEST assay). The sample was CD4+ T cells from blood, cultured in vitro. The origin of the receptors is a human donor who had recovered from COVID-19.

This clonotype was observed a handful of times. This CDR3 reads CASSLRDRVTF. CDR3 bases: TGTGCCAGCAGTTTACGGGACAGGGTCACCTTC. This rearrangement joins TRBV12-3 or TRBV12-4 to TRBJ1-2, with TRBD1 identical over 9 bases. The CDR3 consists of 11 residues. The V gene end was trimmed by 2 bases and the J gene end by 13 bases; junction bases not matched to a gene: 2.

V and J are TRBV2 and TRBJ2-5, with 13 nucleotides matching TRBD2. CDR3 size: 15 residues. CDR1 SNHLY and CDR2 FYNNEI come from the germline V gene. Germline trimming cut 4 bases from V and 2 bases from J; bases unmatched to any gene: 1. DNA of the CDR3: TGTGCCAGCAGTGGGACTAGCGGGAGTCAAGAGACCCAGTACTTC. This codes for CASSGTSGSQETQYF.

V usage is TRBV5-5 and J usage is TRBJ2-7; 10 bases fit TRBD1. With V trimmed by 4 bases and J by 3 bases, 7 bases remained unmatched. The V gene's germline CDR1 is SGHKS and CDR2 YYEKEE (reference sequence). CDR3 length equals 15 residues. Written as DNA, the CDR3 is TGTGCCAGCAGCAGGGGACAGGGGCCTTACTACGAGCAGTACTTC. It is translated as CASSRGQGPYYEQYF.

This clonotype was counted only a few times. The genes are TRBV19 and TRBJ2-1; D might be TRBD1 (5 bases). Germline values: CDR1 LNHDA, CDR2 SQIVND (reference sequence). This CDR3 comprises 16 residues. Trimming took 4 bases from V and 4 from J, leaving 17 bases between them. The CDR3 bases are TGTGCCAGTAGTAGAGTCGACAGCGCAGCTTACAATGAGCAGTTCTTC. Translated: CASSRVDSAAYNEQFF.

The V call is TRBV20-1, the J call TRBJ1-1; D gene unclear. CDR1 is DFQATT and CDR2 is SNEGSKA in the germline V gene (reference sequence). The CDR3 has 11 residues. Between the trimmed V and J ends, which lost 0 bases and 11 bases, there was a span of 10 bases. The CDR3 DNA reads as TGCAGTGCTAGAGATCGGCTAAGCGCTTTCTTT. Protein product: CSARDRLSAFF.

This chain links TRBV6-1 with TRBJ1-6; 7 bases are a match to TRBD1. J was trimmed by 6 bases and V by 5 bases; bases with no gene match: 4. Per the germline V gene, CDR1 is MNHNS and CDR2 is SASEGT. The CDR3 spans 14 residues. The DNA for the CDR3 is TGTGCCAGCAGTCGACAGGGAGGTAATTCACCCCTCCACTTT. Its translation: CASSRQGGNSPLHF.

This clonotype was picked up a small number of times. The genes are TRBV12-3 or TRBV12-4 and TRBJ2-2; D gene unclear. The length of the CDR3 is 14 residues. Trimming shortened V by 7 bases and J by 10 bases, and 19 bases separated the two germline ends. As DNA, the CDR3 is TGTGCCAGCACCCCACCGAAGACACGGTCGGAGCTGTTTTTT. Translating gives CASTPPKTRSELFF.

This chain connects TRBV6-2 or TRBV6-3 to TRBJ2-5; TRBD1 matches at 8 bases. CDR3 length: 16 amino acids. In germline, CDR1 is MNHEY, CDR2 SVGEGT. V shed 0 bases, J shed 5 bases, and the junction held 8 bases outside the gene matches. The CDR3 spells CASSYSGRGLSETQYF. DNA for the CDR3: TGTGCCAGCAGTTACTCGGGCAGGGGGCTTTCGGAGACCCAGTACTTC.

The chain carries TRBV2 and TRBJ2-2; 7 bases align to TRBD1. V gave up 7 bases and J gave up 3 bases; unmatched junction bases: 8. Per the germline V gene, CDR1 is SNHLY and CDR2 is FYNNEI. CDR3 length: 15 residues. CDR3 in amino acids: CASNGVTGDTGELFF. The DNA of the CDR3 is TGTGCCAGCAATGGGGTAACAGGGGACACCGGGGAGCTGTTTTTT.

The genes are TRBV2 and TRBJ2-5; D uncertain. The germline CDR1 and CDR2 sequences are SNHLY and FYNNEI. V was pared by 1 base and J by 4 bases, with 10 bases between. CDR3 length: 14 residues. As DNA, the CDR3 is TGTGCCAGCAGTGAAGTTTCAGGACGAGAGACCCAGTACTTC. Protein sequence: CASSEVSGRETQYF.

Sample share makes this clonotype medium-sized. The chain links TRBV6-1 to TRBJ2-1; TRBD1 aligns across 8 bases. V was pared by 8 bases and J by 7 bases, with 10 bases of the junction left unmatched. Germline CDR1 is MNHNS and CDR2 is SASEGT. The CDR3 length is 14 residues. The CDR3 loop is CASFGQGALNEQFF. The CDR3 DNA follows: TGTGCCAGCTTCGGGCAGGGGGCGTTAAATGAGCAGTTCTTC.

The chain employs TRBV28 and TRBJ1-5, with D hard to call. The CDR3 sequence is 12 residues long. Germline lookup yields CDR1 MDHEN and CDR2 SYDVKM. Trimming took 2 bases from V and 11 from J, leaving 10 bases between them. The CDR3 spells CASSLAVTAQHF. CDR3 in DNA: TGTGCCAGCAGTTTAGCAGTTACAGCCCAGCATTTT.

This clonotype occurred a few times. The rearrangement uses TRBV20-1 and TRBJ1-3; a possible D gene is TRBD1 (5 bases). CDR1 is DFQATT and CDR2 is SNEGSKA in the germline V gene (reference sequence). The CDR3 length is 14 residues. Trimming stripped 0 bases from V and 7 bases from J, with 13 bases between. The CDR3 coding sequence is TGCAGTGCTAGAGATATAGCAGGGACGAACACCATATATTTT. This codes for CSARDIAGTNTIYF.

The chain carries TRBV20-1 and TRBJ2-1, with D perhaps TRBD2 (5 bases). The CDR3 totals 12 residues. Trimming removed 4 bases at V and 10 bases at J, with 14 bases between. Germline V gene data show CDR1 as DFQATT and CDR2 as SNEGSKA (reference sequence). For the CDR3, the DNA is TGCAGTGCTATCGACGGGGAGCTAGAGCAGTTCTTC. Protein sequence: CSAIDGELEQFF.

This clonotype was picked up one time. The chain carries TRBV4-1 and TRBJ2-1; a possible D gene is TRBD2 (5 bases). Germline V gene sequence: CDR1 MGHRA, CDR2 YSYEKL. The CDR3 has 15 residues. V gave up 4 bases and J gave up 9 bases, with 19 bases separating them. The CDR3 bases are TGCGCCAGCAGCCGCCTCGGAGCTAGCTCTGGTGAGCAGTTCTTC. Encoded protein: CASSRLGASSGEQFF.

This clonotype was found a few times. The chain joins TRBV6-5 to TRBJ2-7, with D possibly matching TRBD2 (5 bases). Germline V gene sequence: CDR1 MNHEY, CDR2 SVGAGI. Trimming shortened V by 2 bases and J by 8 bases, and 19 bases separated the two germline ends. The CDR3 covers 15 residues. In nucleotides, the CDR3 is TGTGCCAGCAGTTACCCCGGGCGCGGGTTCAATCAGCAGTACTTC. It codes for CASSYPGRGFNQQYF.

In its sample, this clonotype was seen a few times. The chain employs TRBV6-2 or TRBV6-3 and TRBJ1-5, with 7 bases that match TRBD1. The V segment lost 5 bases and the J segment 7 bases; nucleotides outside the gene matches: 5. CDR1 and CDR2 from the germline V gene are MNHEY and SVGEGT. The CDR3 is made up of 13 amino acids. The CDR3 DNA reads TGTGCCAGCAGTGACAGGGTGAGACAGCCCCAGCATTTT. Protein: CASSDRVRQPQHF.

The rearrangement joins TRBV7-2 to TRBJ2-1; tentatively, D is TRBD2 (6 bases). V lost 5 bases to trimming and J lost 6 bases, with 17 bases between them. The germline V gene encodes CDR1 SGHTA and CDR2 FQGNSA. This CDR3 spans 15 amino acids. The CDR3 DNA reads TGTGCCAGCAGCGTTCTGGCGGGACTTTTCAATGAGCAGTTCTTC. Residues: CASSVLAGLFNEQFF. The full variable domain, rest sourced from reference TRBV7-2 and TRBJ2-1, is GAGVSQSPSNKVTEKGKDVELRCDPISGHTALYWYRQSLGQGLEFLIYFQGNSAPDKSGLPSDRFSAERTGGSVSTLTIQRTQQEDSAVYLCASSVLAGLFNEQFFGPGTRLTVL.

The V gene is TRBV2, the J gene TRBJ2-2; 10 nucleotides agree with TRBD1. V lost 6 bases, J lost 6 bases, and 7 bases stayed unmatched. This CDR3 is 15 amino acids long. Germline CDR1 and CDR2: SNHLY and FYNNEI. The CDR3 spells CASSVGQGIPGELFF. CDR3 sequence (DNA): TGTGCCAGCAGCGTGGGACAGGGGATACCCGGGGAGCTGTTTTTT.

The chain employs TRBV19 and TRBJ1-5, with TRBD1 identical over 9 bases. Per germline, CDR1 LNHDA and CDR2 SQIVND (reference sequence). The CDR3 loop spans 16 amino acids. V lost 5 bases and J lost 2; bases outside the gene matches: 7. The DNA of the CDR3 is TGTGCCAGTAGTGACAGGGGGAACGACGGCAATCAGCCCCAGCATTTT. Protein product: CASSDRGNDGNQPQHF.

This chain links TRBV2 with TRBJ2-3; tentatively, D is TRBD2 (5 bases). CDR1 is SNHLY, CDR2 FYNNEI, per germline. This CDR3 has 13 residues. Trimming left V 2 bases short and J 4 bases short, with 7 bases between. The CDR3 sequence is CASSERRPDTQYF. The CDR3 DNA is TGTGCCAGCAGTGAAAGGAGGCCAGATACGCAGTATTTT.

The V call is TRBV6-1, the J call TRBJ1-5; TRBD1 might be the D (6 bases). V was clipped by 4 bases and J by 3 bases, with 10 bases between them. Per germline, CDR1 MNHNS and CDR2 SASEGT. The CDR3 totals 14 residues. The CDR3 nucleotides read TGTGCCAGCAGTGTTTCAGGGGTCAATCAGCCCCAGCATTTT. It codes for CASSVSGVNQPQHF.

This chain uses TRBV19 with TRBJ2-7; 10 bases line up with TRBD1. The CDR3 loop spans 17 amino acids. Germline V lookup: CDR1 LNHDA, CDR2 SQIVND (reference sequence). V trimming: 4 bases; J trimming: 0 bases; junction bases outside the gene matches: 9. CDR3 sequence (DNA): TGTGCCAGTAGTAAGCCCCACGGACAGGGGGACTCCTACGAGCAGTACTTC. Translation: CASSKPHGQGDSYEQYF.

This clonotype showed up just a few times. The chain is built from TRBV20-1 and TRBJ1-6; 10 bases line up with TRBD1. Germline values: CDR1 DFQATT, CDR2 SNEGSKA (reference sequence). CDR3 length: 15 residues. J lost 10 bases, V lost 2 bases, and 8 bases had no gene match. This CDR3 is CSARPTGGSGSPLHF. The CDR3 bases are TGCAGTGCTAGACCGACAGGGGGCAGTGGGTCACCCCTCCACTTT.

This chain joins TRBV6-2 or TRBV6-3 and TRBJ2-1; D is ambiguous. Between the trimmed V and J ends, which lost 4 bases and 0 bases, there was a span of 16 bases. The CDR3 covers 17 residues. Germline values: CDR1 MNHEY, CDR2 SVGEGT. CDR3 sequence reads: CASSSPGVRSSYNEQFF. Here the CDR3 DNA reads TGTGCCAGCAGTTCGCCTGGGGTTCGAAGCTCCTACAATGAGCAGTTCTTC.

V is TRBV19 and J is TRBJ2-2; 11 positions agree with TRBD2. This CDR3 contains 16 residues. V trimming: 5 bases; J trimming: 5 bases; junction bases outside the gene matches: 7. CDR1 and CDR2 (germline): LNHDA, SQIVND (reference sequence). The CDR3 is CASSFLAGGGTGELFF. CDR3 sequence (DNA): TGTGCCAGTAGTTTTCTAGCGGGAGGTGGGACCGGGGAGCTGTTTTTT.